Below, one T cell receptor (beta chain) is given with its context. Its antigen is currently unknown. This CDR3 is built from 12 residues. The V end was cut by 3 bases, the J end by 4 bases, with 6 bases between. CDR1 is LNHDA, CDR2 SQIVND, per germline (reference sequence). The sample originates from a study of CD8 T cells in ankylosing spondylitis. Regarding the study as a whole: Disease-linked clones reportedly concentrated significantly in matched ankylosing spondylitis synovial fluid. Characteristic of ankylosing spondylitis blood, it appeared, was a TCR beta motif comprising roughly 8 highly homologous variants. CD8+ disease-linked clones were present at relatively low frequencies in blood.

Molecular-barcoded quantitative 5'-RACE produced these TCR beta libraries. Via MiXCR, TCRdb re-called the 5' RACE reads, giving one row per CDR3 protein. This sample has about 220,000 distinct CDR3 sequences, with just under 7.5% found just once. Sequenced: blood, either unsorted or a sorted T cell fraction (not recorded which). This clonotype originated in a male donor with ankylosing spondylitis. The J gene is TRBJ1-1, the V gene TRBV19; D call uncertain. CDR3 protein: CASSISATEAFF. The CDR3 DNA reads as TGTGCCAGTAGTATTTCCGCCACTGAAGCTTTCTTT.